This T cell receptor beta chain is drawn from a study of blood T cells in healthy people across ages. Together with a sample-barcoded 5' primer, a J-beta primer mix was included in a second PCR lasting 7 to 11 cycles. A 12-random-nucleotide template-switch adaptor tagged each cDNA molecule. Every sample gave at least 3 million paired-end reads containing CDR3. TCRdb reanalysed the 5' RACE reads using MiXCR and keeps one entry per CDR3 protein. The sample has 550,000 to 800,000 distinct CDR3 sequences, roughly 32% seen once. The CDR3 sequence is 14 residues long. Looked up from germline, CDR1 is DFQATT and CDR2 is SNEGSKA (reference sequence). Trimming stripped 3 bases from V and 11 bases from J, with 20 bases between. Concerning this clonotype: As yet, its antigen is unknown.

Study findings and constraints: Shifts in expanded clonotypes may have been confounded by donor CMV status, which was unknown.

Sequenced material: blood. The J gene is TRBJ2-4, the V gene TRBV20-1; D gene unclear. The sequence derives from an elderly woman in good health. CDR3 region: CSASLTAAPSLQYF. In nucleotides, the CDR3 is TGCAGTGCTAGTTTGACGGCGGCCCCAAGCCTTCAGTACTTC.